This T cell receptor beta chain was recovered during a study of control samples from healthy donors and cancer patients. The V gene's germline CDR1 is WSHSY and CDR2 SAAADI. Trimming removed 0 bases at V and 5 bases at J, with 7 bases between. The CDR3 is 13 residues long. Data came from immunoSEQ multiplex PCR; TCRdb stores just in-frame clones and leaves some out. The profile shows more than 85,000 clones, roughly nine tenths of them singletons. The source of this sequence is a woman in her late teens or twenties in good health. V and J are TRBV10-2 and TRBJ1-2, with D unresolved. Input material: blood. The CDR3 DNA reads TGCGCCAGCAGTGAGTCCGAGGTTTATGGCTACACCTTC. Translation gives CASSESEVYGYTF.